One and the same sample provided the 11 T cell receptor beta chains below, sequenced in a study of T cell repertoires in cytomegalovirus infection. TCRdb itself ran the reads through MiXCR, one entry per CDR3 protein. The repertoire holds about 190,000 distinct CDR3 sequences, with roughly 30% as singletons. Sequenced material: PBMCs. The receptor set was obtained from a human donor in good health (CMV status not recorded). Some clones in this sample may be carry-over from other donors' samples.

This clonotype was detected ten times or more. This rearrangement joins TRBV5-1 to TRBJ2-3; the D gene is possibly TRBD1 (6 bases). V shed 7 bases and J shed 4 bases, with 16 bases lying between them. The CDR3 sequence is 14 residues long. Germline V gene sequence: CDR1 SGHRS, CDR2 YFSETQ. The CDR3 DNA follows: TGCGCCAGCTTTGAGGACAGAACTTCAGATACGCAGTATTTT. It codes for CASFEDRTSDTQYF.

This chain joins TRBV12-3 or TRBV12-4 and TRBJ1-1, with 9 bases aligning to TRBD1. With V trimmed by 5 bases and J by 11 bases, 12 bases remained unmatched. The CDR3 has 14 residues. The CDR3 loop reads CASSRTGEKIVAFF. In DNA, the CDR3 is TGTGCCAGCAGTCGGACAGGGGAGAAGATCGTGGCTTTCTTT.

The chain carries TRBV7-3 and TRBJ1-3, with D perhaps matching TRBD1 (5 bases). Deletions cut 4 bases from V and 0 bases from J, with 16 bases between. The CDR3 runs 17 residues. Germline assignment: CDR1 SGHTA and CDR2 FQGTGA. This CDR3 is CASSSGGPMHSGNTIYF. The CDR3 DNA sequence: TGTGCCAGCAGCTCGGGGGGACCGATGCACTCTGGAAACACCATATATTTT.

V usage is TRBV11-2 and J usage is TRBJ1-1, with D possibly matching TRBD1 (5 bases). CDR3 length equals 15 residues. Germline CDR1 is SGHAT and CDR2 is FQNNGV. V was clipped by 5 bases and J by 3 bases, with 16 bases between them. The CDR3 nucleotides are TGTGCCAGCAGCCCCGGGACCAGAAGTGACACTGAAGCTTTCTTT. Protein product: CASSPGTRSDTEAFF. Using reference TRBV11-2 and TRBJ1-1 for the parts outside the CDR3, the full variable domain is EAGVAQSPRYKIIEKRQSVAFWCNPISGHATLYWYQQILGQGPKLLIQFQNNGVVDDSQLPKDRFSAERLKGVDSTLKIQPAKLEDSAVYLCASSPGTRSDTEAFFGQGTRLTVV.

This clonotype showed up many times. V is TRBV7-6 and J is TRBJ1-1; D not certain. The CDR3 length is 17 residues. V dropped 4 bases and J dropped 1 base, with 19 bases sitting between them. The germline CDR1 and CDR2 sequences are SGHVS and FNYEAQ. CDR3 protein: CASSSLKSRGRNTEAFF. The CDR3 nucleotides are TGTGCCAGCAGCTCCCTCAAAAGTCGAGGGAGGAACACTGAAGCTTTCTTT.

As for this clonotype: This may arise from a read error, as a much more abundant clone is one base away. The chain links TRBV4-2 to TRBJ2-1, with 7 bases that match TRBD2. Germline V gene lookup returns CDR1 LGHNA and CDR2 YNFKEQ. The CDR3 is made up of 18 amino acids. The CDR3 reads CVSSRFGTTRSGYNEQFF. CDR3 bases: TGTGTCAGCAGCCGGTTCGGGACTACCCGATCGGGGTACAATGAGCAGTTCTTC.

V usage is TRBV7-2 and J usage is TRBJ2-1, with 9 bases fitting TRBD2. The CDR3 totals 15 residues. J was trimmed by 6 bases and V by 2 bases; bases with no gene match: 5. Germline V gene data show CDR1 as SGHTA and CDR2 as FQGNSA. CDR3 region: CASSLNGGGANEQFF. In DNA, the CDR3 is TGTGCCAGCAGCTTAAATGGCGGGGGGGCCAATGAGCAGTTCTTC.

In its sample, this clonotype was seen a few times. The V and J genes are TRBV7-8 and TRBJ2-1, with 10 positions matching TRBD2. CDR1 is SGHVS and CDR2 is FQNEAQ in the germline V gene. The CDR3 extends over 17 amino acids. V shed 4 bases and J 2 bases; nucleotides not matched to a gene: 8. The CDR3: CASSSKRAGGPYNEQFF. The CDR3 nucleotides are TGTGCCAGCAGCTCCAAGAGAGCGGGGGGGCCCTACAATGAGCAGTTCTTC. Supplemented by reference TRBV7-8 and TRBJ2-1, the full variable domain reads GAGVSQSPRYKVAKRGQDVALRCDPISGHVSLFWYQQALGQGPEFLTYFQNEAQLDKSGLPSDRFFAERPEGSVSTLKIQRTQQEDSAVYLCASSSKRAGGPYNEQFFGPGTRLTVL.

Written as DNA, the CDR3 is TGTGCCAGCAGCTTAGCCCCATCCATCGCTGAAGCTTTCTTT. Amino acid sequence: CASSLAPSIAEAFF. The rearrangement links TRBV7-2 to TRBJ1-1; D remains ambiguous. Trimming took 0 bases from V and 6 from J, leaving 11 bases between them. The germline V gene encodes CDR1 SGHTA and CDR2 FQGNSA. The CDR3 consists of 14 residues.

This clonotype was seen more than once but under ten times. The rearrangement links TRBV7-2 to TRBJ1-1; D remains ambiguous. The CDR3 has 13 residues. Germline loops: CDR1 SGHTA, CDR2 FQGNSA. Trimming took 0 bases from V and 5 from J, leaving 7 bases between them. The CDR3 spells CASSLALETEAFF. CDR3 nucleotides: TGTGCCAGCAGCTTAGCGTTGGAAACTGAAGCTTTCTTT. The variable domain in full, with the rest retrieved from reference TRBV7-2 and TRBJ1-1, is GAGVSQSPSNKVTEKGKDVELRCDPISGHTALYWYRQSLGQGLEFLIYFQGNSAPDKSGLPSDRFSAERTGGSVSTLTIQRTQQEDSAVYLCASSLALETEAFFGQGTRLTVV.

The chain links TRBV5-4 to TRBJ2-7; 7 positions match TRBD2. Germline V gives CDR1 SGHNT, CDR2 YYREEE (reference sequence). The CDR3 consists of 15 residues. V gave up 4 bases and J gave up 2 bases; unmatched junction bases: 9. The CDR3 DNA follows: TGTGCCAGCAGCACCCTTGGCCTAGCGGCCTACGAGCAGTACTTC. Translation: CASSTLGLAAYEQYF.